The TCR beta chain described here comes from a study of T cell repertoires in cytomegalovirus infection. Many counts were recorded for this clonotype. Its antigen is undetermined. Germline CDR1 is SGHVS and CDR2 is FQNEAQ. The CDR3 runs 16 residues. The V gene end was trimmed by 0 bases and the J gene end by 5 bases; junction bases not matched to a gene: 7. One entry per CDR3 protein, called by TCRdb with MiXCR from the reads. The sample carries 400,000 to 600,000 distinct CDR3 sequences, approximately 40% recorded once. The source is a human donor in good health (CMV status not recorded). Some clones in this sample may be carry-over from other donors' samples. The specimen was cultured PBMCs, collected from culture after CMV antigen stimulation. The rearrangement links TRBV7-8 to TRBJ2-1, with 7 bases that match TRBD2. CDR3 DNA sequence: TGTGCCAGCAGCTTAGCGCTGCGGGACTATAACAATGAGCAGTTCTTC. Translated, it gives CASSLALRDYNNEQFF.